Listed here is a single T cell receptor beta chain. The antigen is undetermined. The data belong to a study of vaccination and CD4 T cells after COVID-19. Study-level information: A vaccine, either BNT162b2 or mRNA-1273, was given to participants in two doses. The interval from dose two to post-vaccine sampling had a median of approximately 70 days, and it ranged from 14 to 241.

CD4+ T cells that had been cultured provided DNA sequenced with the Oncomine TCR Beta short-read assay. TCRdb redid the calling of the PCR reads with MiXCR, one entry per CDR3 protein. Found here are about 20,000 distinct CDR3 sequences, 26% of them singletons; the top ten hold approximately 11%. V was clipped by 3 bases and J by 9 bases, with 19 bases between them. Germline V CDR1 and CDR2: SGHNT, YYREEE (reference sequence). This CDR3 region has 16 residues. As to treatment: approximately nine-day PBMC culture with coronavirus spike peptide pools or control peptides (ViraFEST assay). Peptide pools at roughly 10 ug/ml, together with approximately 9.6 IU/ml IL-2, were added to cultures of 1.5 million to 2.5 million PBMCs per well. General observations from the study: Spike mono-reactivity marked 304 of 307 vaccine-specific clones in convalescent patients.

This TCR came from a human donor with COVID-19. Sequencing was done on a sample of cultured CD4+ T cells from blood. The genes are TRBV5-4 and TRBJ1-6, with D possibly TRBD1 on 5 matching bases. The CDR3 nucleotides are TGTGCCAGCAGCTGGGGGGTTACAGGTAGTTCTTCACCCCTCCACTTT. Its protein is CASSWGVTGSSSPLHF.